These 27 T cell receptor beta chains came from one sample sequenced in a study of T cell repertoires in cytomegalovirus infection. TCRdb ran MiXCR on the reads and lists one entry per CDR3 protein. The table lists about 570,000 distinct CDR3 sequences, 40% of them singletons. No antigens are known for them. The sample consisted of cultured PBMCs, taken from culture after CMV antigen stimulation. These receptors all stem from a human donor in good health (CMV status not recorded). Some clones in this sample may be carry-over from other donors' samples.

This clonotype was detected only a few times. The V gene is TRBV7-9, the J gene TRBJ2-7; TRBD2 is a possible D gene (5 bases). V shed 5 bases and J shed 6 bases, with 11 bases lying between them. Per germline, CDR1 SEHNR and CDR2 FQNEAQ (reference sequence). CDR3 length equals 12 residues. The CDR3 region is CASSPESGEQYF. In nucleotides, the CDR3 is TGTGCCAGCAGCCCTGAAAGCGGCGAGCAGTACTTC. The full variable domain, completed using reference TRBV7-9 and TRBJ2-7, is DTGVSQNPRHKITKRGQNVTFRCDPISEHNRLYWYRQTLGQGPEFLTYFQNEAQLEKSRLLSDRFSAERPKGSFSTLEIQRTEQGDSAMYLCASSPESGEQYFGPGTRLTVT.

V is TRBV10-2 and J is TRBJ1-2, with D tentatively TRBD1 (5 bases). Germline CDR1 WSHSY, CDR2 SAAADI. This CDR3 has 13 amino acids. The V end was cut by 6 bases, the J end by 5 bases, with 13 bases between. CDR3 in amino acids: CASSQGSPYGYTF. DNA for the CDR3: TGCGCCAGCAGCCAGGGTTCCCCTTATGGCTACACCTTC.

This clonotype was recorded only once. The chain combines TRBV25-1 with TRBJ2-3; D may be TRBD1 (6 bases). This CDR3 has 16 amino acids. Looked up from germline, CDR1 is MGHDK and CDR2 is SYGVNS. Trimming stripped 1 base from V and 1 base from J, with 12 bases between. The DNA of the CDR3 is TGTGCCAGCAGTGAATTGGTGGGGGCTGGCACAGATACGCAGTATTTT. As protein: CASSELVGAGTDTQYF.

This clonotype was seen a handful of times. The chain links TRBV11-1 to TRBJ2-1; 13 bases are shared with TRBD2. The germline gives CDR1 SGHAT, CDR2 FQDESV (reference sequence). There are 17 residues in the CDR3. J was trimmed by 6 bases and V by 3 bases; bases with no gene match: 8. The CDR3 DNA reads TGTGCCAGCAGCTTCCGACTAGCGGGGGGTCTTATCAATGAGCAGTTCTTC. Translation: CASSFRLAGGLINEQFF.

In this sample, this clonotype turned up a few times. The chain uses TRBV14 and TRBJ1-2, with 7 bases lining up with TRBD1. This CDR3 has 16 residues. The germline V gene encodes CDR1 SGHDN and CDR2 FVKESK. The trim removed 4 bases at V and 1 base at J, leaving 9 bases unmatched. CDR3 region: CASSPQGGRINYGYTF. The CDR3 bases are TGTGCCAGCAGCCCCCAGGGGGGACGAATTAACTATGGCTACACCTTC. Combining the CDR3 with reference TRBV14 and TRBJ1-2 gives the whole variable domain EAGVTQFPSHSVIEKGQTVTLRCDPISGHDNLYWYRRVMGKEIKFLLHFVKESKQDESGMPNNRFLAERTGGTYSTLKVQPAELEDSGVYFCASSPQGGRINYGYTFGSGTRLTVV.

In its sample, this clonotype was seen a few times. V and J are TRBV7-9 and TRBJ1-3; D is ambiguous. This CDR3 has 17 residues. Germline V gene lookup returns CDR1 SEHNR and CDR2 FQNEAQ (reference sequence). V was shortened by 1 base and J by 4 bases, with 17 bases between the two germline ends. CDR3 amino acids: CASSLGTVTRRGNTIYF. CDR3 sequence (DNA): TGTGCCAGCAGCTTAGGGACGGTCACACGGCGGGGAAACACCATATATTTT.

The V gene is TRBV27, the J gene TRBJ2-7; 7 nucleotides line up with TRBD1. The ends lost 5 bases at V and 6 bases at J; junction bases unmatched: 19. The CDR3 is made up of 17 amino acids. Germline assignment: CDR1 MNHEY and CDR2 SMNVEV (reference sequence). The chain's CDR3 is CASSLLQTGIGLAEQYF. As DNA, the CDR3 is TGTGCCAGCAGTCTCCTCCAGACAGGGATCGGATTAGCCGAGCAGTACTTC.

This clonotype appeared a few times. The chain combines TRBV12-3 or TRBV12-4 with TRBJ1-1, with D possibly being TRBD1 (5 bases). Between the trimmed V and J ends, which lost 6 bases and 1 base, there was a span of 12 bases. This CDR3 region has 14 residues. CDR3 amino acids: CASRPHGGNTEAFF. The CDR3 DNA reads as TGTGCCAGCAGACCCCATGGGGGGAACACTGAAGCTTTCTTT.

This clonotype has more than one count but fewer than ten. V is TRBV7-9 and J is TRBJ1-3; 7 bases align to TRBD1. The ends lost 5 bases at V and 4 bases at J; junction bases unmatched: 8. CDR1 SEHNR and CDR2 FQNEAQ come from the germline V gene (reference sequence). The CDR3 has 15 amino acids. The DNA of the CDR3 is TGTGCCAGCAGCCCAACGACAGGGTCCGGAAACACCATATATTTT. Protein product: CASSPTTGSGNTIYF.

This rearrangement joins TRBV4-1 to TRBJ2-7; weak D call: TRBD2 (6 bases). This CDR3 region has 15 residues. Trimming stripped 3 bases from V and 7 bases from J, with 19 bases between. The V gene's germline CDR1 is MGHRA and CDR2 YSYEKL. In DNA form, the CDR3 reads TGCGCCAGCAGCCAGAGGCCGGGACTCCAAACAGAGCAGTACTTC. Translation gives CASSQRPGLQTEQYF.

CDR3 sequence reads: CAIGRQKGEKLFF. For the CDR3, the DNA is TGTGCCATCGGGAGGCAAAAGGGGGAAAAACTGTTTTTT. The chain links TRBV10-3 to TRBJ1-4; possible D gene TRBD1, 5 bases. The germline V gene has CDR1 ENHRY and CDR2 SYGVKD. CDR3 size: 13 residues. With 8 bases removed from V and 8 bases from J, the gap between germline ends came to 15 bases.

The gene calls are TRBV12-3 or TRBV12-4 and TRBJ1-5, with D tentatively TRBD1 (5 bases). With 6 bases removed from V and 2 bases from J, the gap between germline ends came to 11 bases. This CDR3 contains 14 residues. CDR3 bases: TGTGCCAGCAGCCGGGGGTTGGGCAATCAGCCCCAGCATTTT. The encoded protein is CASSRGLGNQPQHF.

This clonotype was seen more than once but under ten times. The chain joins TRBV7-2 to TRBJ2-7; the D gene is possibly TRBD2 (5 bases). The ends were cut back, 5 bases at V and 0 bases at J, with 17 bases in the middle. CDR3 length: 16 amino acids. Germline assignment: CDR1 SGHTA and CDR2 FQGNSA. Here the CDR3 reads CASSRRGAVPSYEQYF. The CDR3 DNA sequence: TGTGCCAGCAGCCGACGGGGTGCGGTCCCCTCCTACGAGCAGTACTTC.

The gene calls are TRBV12-3 or TRBV12-4 and TRBJ2-1; D is undetermined. This CDR3 region has 12 residues. V was trimmed by 4 bases and J by 5 bases, leaving 6 bases between them. CDR3 DNA sequence: TGTGCCAGCAGTTACTGGGACAATGAGCAGTTCTTC. This translates into CASSYWDNEQFF.

The chain has TRBV28 and TRBJ2-3; TRBD2 matches 8 bases. The CDR3 extends over 20 amino acids. With 4 bases clipped from V and 4 bases from J, the junction kept 22 bases outside the gene matches. Germline lookup yields CDR1 MDHEN and CDR2 SYDVKM. CDR3 coding DNA: TGTGCCAGCAGTTCGCCCCCCGGGTTGAGCGGGGGCCTCAGTCCAGATACGCAGTATTTT. It codes for CASSSPPGLSGGLSPDTQYF. Variable domain in full (rest from reference TRBV28 and TRBJ2-3): DVKVTQSSRYLVKRTGEKVFLECVQDMDHENMFWYRQDPGLGLRLIYFSYDVKMKEKGDIPEGYSVSREKKERFSLILESASTNQTSMYLCASSSPPGLSGGLSPDTQYFGPGTRLTVL.

This rearrangement joins TRBV7-8 to TRBJ2-5; 11 bases are shared with TRBD2. Germline loops: CDR1 SGHVS, CDR2 FQNEAQ. V lost 2 bases, J lost 5 bases, and 13 bases stayed unmatched. There are 18 residues in the CDR3. This chain's CDR3 is CASSLSWLAGGARETQYF. Here the CDR3 DNA reads TGTGCCAGCAGCTTAAGTTGGCTAGCGGGAGGAGCGCGTGAGACCCAGTACTTC.

The chain links TRBV10-3 to TRBJ1-1; TRBD1 might be the D (5 bases). Germline CDR1 is ENHRY and CDR2 is SYGVKD. Trimming removed 9 bases from V and 1 base from J, with 12 bases in between. This CDR3 is built from 13 residues. Here the CDR3 reads CAMGLGPNTEAFF. The CDR3 DNA is TGTGCCATGGGGTTGGGGCCGAACACTGAAGCTTTCTTT.

The rearrangement uses TRBV12-3 or TRBV12-4 and TRBJ2-7; D perhaps matches TRBD1 (5 bases). There are 12 residues in the CDR3. Trimming took off 6 bases at V and 7 bases at J, with 13 bases between the two ends. This CDR3 reads CASSPNKGEQYF. In nucleotides, the CDR3 is TGTGCCAGCAGCCCCAACAAGGGGGAGCAGTACTTC.

The J gene is TRBJ2-6, the V gene TRBV15; no clear D gene. Germline V lookup: CDR1 LNHNV, CDR2 YYDKDF (reference sequence). The CDR3 is 14 amino acids. Trimming shortened V by 0 bases and J by 8 bases, and 8 bases separated the two germline ends. CDR3 sequence: CATSREAVTNVLTF. The CDR3 bases are TGTGCCACCAGCAGAGAAGCAGTGACCAACGTCCTGACTTTC. The full variable domain, completed using reference TRBV15 and TRBJ2-6, is DAMVIQNPRYQVTQFGKPVTLSCSQTLNHNVMYWYQQKSSQAPKLLFHYYDKDFNNEADTPDNFQSRRPNTSFCFLDIRSPGLGDTAMYLCATSREAVTNVLTFGAGSRLTVL.

The V call is TRBV12-3 or TRBV12-4, the J call TRBJ1-1, with TRBD1 matching 8 bases. The CDR3 sequence is 14 residues long. J was trimmed by 0 bases and V by 7 bases; bases with no gene match: 4. In DNA form, the CDR3 reads TGTGCCAGCACATCGACAGGGGTGAACACTGAAGCTTTCTTT. Protein sequence: CASTSTGVNTEAFF.

CDR3 bases: TGTGCCAGCAGCTTAGATCCCCGCCAGACCCAGTACTTC. Translation: CASSLDPRQTQYF. The chain has TRBV11-2 and TRBJ2-5, with D unclear. CDR3 length: 13 amino acids. CDR1 is SGHAT, CDR2 FQNNGV, per germline. V was cut by 0 bases and J by 6 bases, with 8 bases left in between. Filled out from reference TRBV11-2 and TRBJ2-5, the complete variable domain reads EAGVAQSPRYKIIEKRQSVAFWCNPISGHATLYWYQQILGQGPKLLIQFQNNGVVDDSQLPKDRFSAERLKGVDSTLKIQPAKLEDSAVYLCASSLDPRQTQYFGPGTRLLVL.

The chain joins TRBV7-9 to TRBJ2-5, with D perhaps matching TRBD1 or TRBD2 (5 bases each). Trimming left V 8 bases short and J 3 bases short, with 16 bases between. This CDR3 is 14 amino acids long. The germline gives CDR1 SEHNR, CDR2 FQNEAQ (reference sequence). The CDR3 protein is CASSGSPQKETQYF. The DNA for the CDR3 is TGTGCCAGCTCAGGGAGCCCCCAAAAAGAGACCCAGTACTTC.

Points on this clonotype: This could be a read error, since a much larger clone is one nucleotide away. The J gene is TRBJ2-1, the V gene TRBV7-8, with D perhaps being TRBD1 or TRBD2 (5 bases each). This CDR3 has 15 amino acids. Germline V gene data show CDR1 as SGHVS and CDR2 as FQNEAQ. V lost 4 bases and J 3 bases, leaving 13 bases between the germline ends. The CDR3 bases are TGTGCCAGCAGCTCTTACCGGGACCACTACAATGAGCAGTTCTTC. The encoded protein is CASSSYRDHYNEQFF.

The sample holds a few counts of this clonotype. The CDR3 sequence is CASRTPPGSGRYSTDTQYF. The DNA for the CDR3 is TGTGCCAGCAGAACTCCCCCGGGTAGCGGTCGATATAGCACAGATACGCAGTATTTT. The rearrangement joins TRBV28 to TRBJ2-3; D might be TRBD2 (6 bases). Trimming took off 6 bases at V and 0 bases at J, with 25 bases between the two ends. CDR3 length equals 19 residues. Germline V gene data show CDR1 as MDHEN and CDR2 as SYDVKM.

This clonotype was seen only a few times. V and J are TRBV10-3 and TRBJ2-1; D unclear. Per germline, CDR1 ENHRY and CDR2 SYGVKD. The CDR3 has 14 amino acids. Trimming took 5 bases from V and 3 from J, leaving 11 bases between them. DNA of the CDR3: TGTGCCATCAGTACCCCGTCCAACTACAATGAGCAGTTCTTC. Amino acid sequence: CAISTPSNYNEQFF.

This clonotype has a handful of counts. This chain connects TRBV7-8 to TRBJ2-1, with D possibly being TRBD2 (6 bases). Per germline, CDR1 SGHVS and CDR2 FQNEAQ. The CDR3 consists of 18 residues. V gave up 3 bases and J gave up 0 bases, with 18 bases separating them. CDR3 nucleotide sequence: TGTGCCAGCAGCTTGGCCCGGGACTTCACAAGCTCCTACAATGAGCAGTTCTTC. It is translated as CASSLARDFTSSYNEQFF. Variable domain in full (rest from reference TRBV7-8 and TRBJ2-1): GAGVSQSPRYKVAKRGQDVALRCDPISGHVSLFWYQQALGQGPEFLTYFQNEAQLDKSGLPSDRFFAERPEGSVSTLKIQRTQQEDSAVYLCASSLARDFTSSYNEQFFGPGTRLTVL.

The count of this clonotype is one. The chain combines TRBV7-2 with TRBJ2-3, with 15 positions matching TRBD2. The V and J ends lost 6 bases and 6 bases, in that order; junction bases with no gene match: 4. The CDR3 consists of 15 residues. CDR1 and CDR2 (germline): SGHTA, FQGNSA. CDR3 in amino acids: CASSRTSGGVDTQYF. DNA for the CDR3: TGTGCCAGCAGTCGGACTAGCGGGGGGGTGGATACGCAGTATTTT.